Many counts were recorded for the clone carrying this T cell receptor beta chain. Each CDR3 protein is one row after TCRdb ran MiXCR on the RT-PCR reads. Of about 700,000 distinct CDR3 sequences listed, around 14% are singletons. The CDR3 has 12 amino acids. Losses at the gene ends were 6 bases for V and 6 bases for J; bases not matched to a gene: 5. The V gene's germline CDR1 is DFQATT and CDR2 SNEGSKA (reference sequence). The rearrangement uses TRBV20-1 and TRBJ2-1; TRBD1 matches at 7 bases. The receptor's source is a female donor in good health, serving as a healthy control. Source material: memory CD4+ T cells from blood. The CDR3 loop reads CSATTGANEQFF. The CDR3 DNA follows: TGCAGTGCCACCACAGGGGCCAATGAGCAGTTCTTC.